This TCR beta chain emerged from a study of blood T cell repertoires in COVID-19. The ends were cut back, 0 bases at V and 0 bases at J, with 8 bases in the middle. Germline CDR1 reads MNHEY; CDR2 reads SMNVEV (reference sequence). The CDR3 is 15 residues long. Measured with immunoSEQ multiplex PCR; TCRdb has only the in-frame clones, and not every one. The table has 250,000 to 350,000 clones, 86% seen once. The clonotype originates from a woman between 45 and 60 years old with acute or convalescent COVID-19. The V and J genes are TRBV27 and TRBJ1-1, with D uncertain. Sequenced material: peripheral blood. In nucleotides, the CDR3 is TGTGCCAGCAGTTTATCGGTGGGAGTGAACACTGAAGCTTTCTTT. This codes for CASSLSVGVNTEAFF.